These 13 T cell receptor beta chains share one sample of origin, sequenced in a study of blood T cell repertoires in COVID-19. Assay: immunoSEQ multiplex PCR; the TCRdb copy retains only in-frame clones and omits some. Counted here are around 170,000 clones, 80% to 85% occurring once; the ten biggest clones make up roughly 7.3%. What was sequenced was PBMCs or T cells enriched from blood (not recorded which). These receptors all come from a woman in her forties or fifties who had recovered from COVID-19.

The chain couples TRBV18 to TRBJ1-2; D gene unclear. Germline lookup yields CDR1 KGHSH and CDR2 LQKENI. The CDR3 contains 15 residues. V was shortened by 0 bases and J by 7 bases, with 15 bases between the two germline ends. As DNA, the CDR3 is TGTGCCAGCTCACCACCGCTCAGGTCCGCGGGTGGCTACACCTTC. Its translation: CASSPPLRSAGGYTF. The complete variable domain, with remaining parts taken from reference TRBV18 and TRBJ1-2, reads NAGVMQNPRHLVRRRGQEARLRCSPMKGHSHVYWYRQLPEEGLKFMVYLQKENIIDESGMPKERFSAEFPKEGPSILRIQQVVRGDSAAYFCASSPPLRSAGGYTFGSGTRLTVV.

There are a few counts of this clone. The chain employs TRBV2 and TRBJ2-7, with D uncertain. There are 12 residues in the CDR3. V lost 2 bases, J lost 12 bases, and 14 bases lay in between. The germline V gene has CDR1 SNHLY and CDR2 FYNNEI. Here the CDR3 DNA reads TGTGCCAGCAGTGAATCCCCAGTAATGTCGTACTTC. Its protein is CASSESPVMSYF. Supplemented by reference TRBV2 and TRBJ2-7, the full variable domain reads EPEVTQTPSHQVTQMGQEVILRCVPISNHLYFYWYRQILGQKVEFLVSFYNNEISEKSEIFDDQFSVERPDGSNFTLKIRSTKLEDSAMYFCASSESPVMSYFGPGTRLTVT.

The chain combines TRBV3-1 (or the pseudogene TRBV3-2) with TRBJ2-4, with D perhaps matching TRBD2 (7 bases). V was shortened by 4 bases and J by 4 bases, with 14 bases between the two germline ends. Per germline, CDR1 LGHDT and CDR2 YNNKEL (reference sequence). CDR3 length: 15 amino acids. In nucleotides, the CDR3 is TGTGCCAGCAGCCTCTTACAGGGAGGGAAAAACATTCAGTACTTC. Residues: CASSLLQGGKNIQYF.

This rearrangement joins TRBV10-3 to TRBJ1-2; perhaps TRBD1 as D (6 bases). CDR1 is ENHRY and CDR2 is SYGVKD in the germline V gene. Trimming cost V 2 bases and J 6 bases, with 16 bases left between them. The CDR3 length is 15 residues. CDR3: CAISEPQQGSHGYTF. Written as DNA, the CDR3 is TGTGCCATCAGTGAGCCTCAACAGGGATCCCATGGCTACACCTTC.

The V call is TRBV3-1 (or the pseudogene TRBV3-2), the J call TRBJ2-3, with TRBD2 as a possible D gene (5 bases). Germline assignment: CDR1 LGHDT and CDR2 YNNKEL (reference sequence). Trimming took off 2 bases at V and 1 base at J, with 10 bases between the two ends. The CDR3 consists of 15 residues. CDR3 bases: TGTGCCAGCAGCCAATTTTGGGGAGGCACAGATACGCAGTATTTT. Its translation is CASSQFWGGTDTQYF.

The rearrangement links TRBV27 to TRBJ2-2; D may be TRBD2 (5 bases). Germline CDR1 MNHEY, CDR2 SMNVEV (reference sequence). V was shortened by 8 bases and J by 1 base, with 14 bases between the two germline ends. The CDR3 has 15 amino acids. CDR3 in DNA: TGTGCCAGCCTCCAAGGGAGTTTGAACACCGGGGAGCTGTTTTTT. It yields the protein CASLQGSLNTGELFF.

This chain joins TRBV7-2 and TRBJ2-2; 7 bases map to TRBD1. V shed 5 bases, J shed 5 bases, and the junction held 8 bases outside the gene matches. Looked up from germline, CDR1 is SGHTA and CDR2 is FQGNSA. The CDR3 length is 15 residues. CDR3 residues: CASSTDRAKTGELFF. For the CDR3, the DNA is TGTGCCAGCAGCACAGACAGGGCCAAGACCGGGGAGCTGTTTTTT. Full variable domain (rest looked up from reference TRBV7-2 and TRBJ2-2): GAGVSQSPSNKVTEKGKDVELRCDPISGHTALYWYRQSLGQGLEFLIYFQGNSAPDKSGLPSDRFSAERTGGSVSTLTIQRTQQEDSAVYLCASSTDRAKTGELFFGEGSRLTVL.

The chain is built from TRBV11-2 and TRBJ1-5; 7 nucleotides line up with TRBD1. Germline V CDR1 and CDR2: SGHAT, FQNNGV. With 5 bases clipped from V and 4 bases from J, the junction kept 2 bases outside the gene matches. The CDR3 has 13 residues. The CDR3 reads CASSRGQNQPQHF. As DNA, the CDR3 is TGTGCCAGCAGCCGGGGACAGAATCAGCCCCAGCATTTT.

This chain connects TRBV19 to TRBJ1-1, with TRBD1 matching over 8 bases. Unmatched junction bases numbered 10, after V lost 5 bases and J lost 5 bases. The CDR3 extends over 15 amino acids. Per the germline V gene, CDR1 is LNHDA and CDR2 is SQIVND (reference sequence). DNA for the CDR3: TGTGCCAGTAGTCCGCGGACAGGGCGACAGACTGAAGCTTTCTTT. Translating gives CASSPRTGRQTEAFF.

This clone was observed a few times. The V and J genes are TRBV28 and TRBJ2-2, with D perhaps TRBD2 (6 bases). CDR3 size: 16 residues. CDR1 and CDR2 (germline): MDHEN, SYDVKM. V lost 8 bases, J lost 1 base, and 17 bases lay in between. Written as DNA, the CDR3 is TGTGCCAGCGGCCAAAGTGGGCGGGAGAACACCGGGGAGCTGTTTTTT. The encoded protein is CASGQSGRENTGELFF.

This clone was seen once. The chain links TRBV12-3 or TRBV12-4 to TRBJ2-7; D might be TRBD1 (5 bases). This CDR3 contains 13 residues. V dropped 1 base and J dropped 1 base, with 5 bases sitting between them. The CDR3 coding sequence is TGTGCCAGCAGTTTAGAGGGGTCCTACGAGCAGTACTTC. As protein: CASSLEGSYEQYF.

The J gene is TRBJ1-2, the V gene TRBV27; tentative D call: TRBD1 (5 bases). Per the germline V gene, CDR1 is MNHEY and CDR2 is SMNVEV (reference sequence). The germline V and J ends were trimmed by 3 bases and 1 base, with 9 bases remaining between them. The CDR3 consists of 14 residues. CDR3 protein: CASSLTVGNYGYTF. DNA for the CDR3: TGTGCCAGCAGTTTGACAGTGGGTAACTATGGCTACACCTTC.

The rearrangement joins TRBV4-3 to TRBJ2-1; perhaps TRBD2 as D (5 bases). Germline V gene lookup returns CDR1 LGHNA and CDR2 YSLEER. Between the trimmed V and J ends, which lost 1 base and 5 bases, there was a span of 18 bases. The length of the CDR3 is 17 residues. CDR3 residues: CASSQALPGKPNNEQFF. CDR3 nucleotide sequence: TGCGCCAGCAGCCAAGCTCTTCCCGGGAAGCCCAACAATGAGCAGTTCTTC.